These T cell receptor beta chains were read from a single sample in a study of cytomegalovirus exposure and HLA in healthy donors. Libraries were prepared by immunoSEQ multiplex PCR; TCRdb keeps only in-frame clonotypes and omits some of them. The sample has approximately 71,000 clones, about three quarters seen once; the top ten hold 12%. The sample taken for sequencing was PBMCs. These receptors were obtained from a woman aged 40 to 50 in good health and CMV-seropositive. CDR3s leave out the opening cysteine and the closing phenylalanine or tryptophan.

TRBJ1-6,TRBV2,ASRGGAASPLH
TRBJ1-1,TRBV5-1,ASSLFAGEEGAF
TRBJ2-7,TRBV10-2,ASMGPLAGGEQY
TRBJ1-6,TRBV27,ASSWTGAGAPLH
TRBJ2-5,TRBV7-3,ASSADREETQY
TRBJ2-5,TRBV12-5,ASSRDSYQETQY
TRBJ2-3,TRBV20-1,SGAGTDTQY
TRBJ2-7,TRBV18,ASSPTGYEQY
TRBJ2-1,TRBV2,ASSRDSTYNEQF
TRBJ2-5,TRBV7-2,ASSLGGRGEETQY
TRBJ2-7,TRBV4-1,ASSRTETYEQY
TRBJ2-3,TRBV7-9,ASSLPSGGVTQY
TRBJ2-6,TRBV2,ASSALAGANVLT
TRBJ2-1,TRBV5-5,ASSLVGLAPTPVQF
TRBJ2-5,TRBV10-1,ASSAHLRETQY
TRBJ1-4,TRBV29-1,SVARGTSSEKLF
TRBJ1-1,TRBV5-4,ASSAAGVRTEAF
TRBJ2-3,TRBV9,ASSAGTGPTDTQY
TRBJ2-3,TRBV5-6,ASSGISGTDTQY
TRBJ2-3,TRBV4-1,ASSQLGRGTDTQY
TRBJ2-3,TRBV18,ASSPLGGGTSTDTQY
TRBJ2-7,TRBV19,ASTPTSYEQY
TRBJ2-1,TRBV5-4,ASSSRGGGRNEQF
TRBJ2-7,TRBV19,ASSGTGVYEQY
TRBJ2-2,TRBV5-1,ASSWGDSNTGELF
TRBJ1-1,TRBV5-1,ASRRAANTEAF
TRBJ2-7,TRBV19,ASSPRGSYEQY
TRBJ2-3,TRBV11-2,ASSPYTDTQY
TRBJ2-7,TRBV7-9,ASSLPGTVGGLQQY
TRBJ1-6,TRBV6-4,ASRSGTGYNSPLH
TRBJ1-5,TRBV5-8,ASSLVGTGADSNQPQH
TRBJ1-1,TRBV6-6,ASSYSQGNTEAF
TRBJ2-1,TRBV5-4,ASSQNAGGSYNEQF
TRBJ2-4,TRBV19,ASSGKGEDRGPDKNIQY
TRBJ1-6,TRBV7-6,ASSSTGFGSYNSPLH
TRBJ1-1,TRBV19,ASSRGPPYNTEAF
TRBJ1-4,TRBV2,ASRYPTATNEKLF
TRBJ2-4,TRBV2,ASSLRSSGGLAKNIQY
TRBJ2-1,TRBV11-2,ASSLVGLRGAGYNEQF
TRBJ1-2,TRBV11-2,ASSLPGYGYT
TRBJ2-5,TRBV14,ASSGGLKETQY
TRBJ2-1,TRBV11-3,ASSSYRAYNEQF
TRBJ1-2,TRBV6-5,ASIRRADRVYGYT
TRBJ1-2,TRBV6-6,ASTPGANYGYT
TRBJ2-3,TRBV19,ASSAAGGSTDTQY
TRBJ1-2,TRBV29-1,SVELGTGGGYT
TRBJ2-5,TRBV5-4,ASRTRGASQETQY
TRBJ1-1,TRBV27,ASSLEASLEAF
TRBJ2-7,TRBV7-3,ASSLTAGDGEQY
TRBJ1-1,TRBV7-6,ASSCRDSQKLNTEAF
TRBJ2-2,TRBV12-5,ASGLGTGDTGELF